The 16 T cell receptor beta chains below come from one sample, sequenced in a study of cytomegalovirus exposure and HLA in healthy donors. 13 Jbeta primers and 60 Vbeta primers were used for the PCR. Some clones are missing from TCRdb's copy, which holds only in-frame ones; the method was immunoSEQ multiplex PCR. This sample yields some 120,000 clones, of which over 75% are seen a single time; approximately 11% belongs to the top ten. The sequenced material came from PBMCs. These receptors were obtained from a man in his forties in good health and CMV-seropositive.

The rearrangement uses TRBV5-1 and TRBJ2-3; 12 positions match TRBD2. V gave up 6 bases and J gave up 2 bases; unmatched junction bases: 4. Germline-derived CDR1 and CDR2 are SGHRS and YFSETQ. The CDR3 has 15 residues. The CDR3 DNA sequence: TGCGCCAGCACTAGCGGGGGGGTTGACACAGATACGCAGTATTTT. Translated, it gives CASTSGGVDTDTQYF.

The chain couples TRBV30 to TRBJ1-6, with a tentative D call TRBD1 (6 bases). CDR3 length: 15 residues. V dropped 0 bases and J dropped 9 bases, with 15 bases sitting between them. Per the germline V gene, CDR1 is GTSNPN and CDR2 is SVGIG (reference sequence). CDR3 protein: CAWSVQGATGSPLHF. CDR3 coding DNA: TGTGCCTGGAGTGTACAGGGTGCTACGGGTTCACCCCTCCACTTT.

About this clone itself: Its ends do not fully match the called genes, so a read error is possible. The gene calls are TRBV7-2 and TRBJ2-4; 8 positions agree with TRBD2. This CDR3 is 15 amino acids long. Germline V lookup: CDR1 SGHTA, CDR2 FQGNSA. Here the CDR3 reads CASSLTGLAKNSQYF. The CDR3 nucleotides are TGTGCCAGCAGCTTAACAGGACTAGCCAAAAACAGTCAGTACTTC. The whole variable domain, remainder taken from reference TRBV7-2 and TRBJ2-4, is GAGVSQSPSNKVTEKGKDVELRCDPISGHTALYWYRQSLGQGLEFLIYFQGNSAPDKSGLPSDRFSAERTGGSVSTLTIQRTQQEDSAVYLCASSLTGLAKNSQYFGAGTRLSVL.

CDR3 sequence: CASSLARIIDTQYF. The CDR3 DNA sequence: TGTGCCAGCAGCTTAGCCAGGATAATTGATACGCAGTATTTT. The chain uses TRBV7-8 and TRBJ2-3; D is unresolved. The germline CDR1 and CDR2 sequences are SGHVS and FQNEAQ. The V gene lost 0 bases and the J gene lost 6 bases, with 10 bases spanning the gap. CDR3 length: 14 residues.

This chain connects TRBV27 to TRBJ2-3; TRBD2 matches 11 bases. This CDR3 has 15 residues. V was pared by 5 bases and J by 6 bases, with 7 bases of the junction left unmatched. Looked up from germline, CDR1 is MNHEY and CDR2 is SMNVEV (reference sequence). The CDR3 DNA reads as TGTGCCAGCAGTCGACCGGGACTAGCGGCGGATACGCAGTATTTT. The encoded protein is CASSRPGLAADTQYF.

J is TRBJ2-5 and V is TRBV20-1; 8 bases align to TRBD1. The CDR3 covers 11 residues. Germline CDR1 reads DFQATT; CDR2 reads SNEGSKA (reference sequence). Germline trimming cut 5 bases from V and 9 bases from J; bases unmatched to any gene: 5. For the CDR3, the DNA is TGCAGTGCTTCGGACAGGGCGTCCCAGTACTTC. This encodes CSASDRASQYF.

The chain couples TRBV28 to TRBJ2-7, with TRBD2 matching 8 bases. Germline lookup yields CDR1 MDHEN and CDR2 SYDVKM. Losses at the gene ends were 7 bases for V and 3 bases for J; bases not matched to a gene: 8. The CDR3 is 14 amino acids. The CDR3 protein is CASIPGGGSYEQYF. CDR3 bases: TGTGCCAGCATTCCGGGCGGGGGGAGCTACGAGCAGTACTTC.

J is TRBJ2-2 and V is TRBV5-8; 10 nucleotides align to TRBD2. V shed 2 bases and J 4 bases; nucleotides not matched to a gene: 5. Germline V gene data show CDR1 as SGHTS and CDR2 as YDEGEE. The CDR3 is 16 residues long. CDR3 DNA sequence: TGTGCCAGCAGCTTAATACTAGCGGGGAGCACCGGGGAGCTGTTTTTT. This translates into CASSLILAGSTGELFF.

The rearrangement joins TRBV5-1 to TRBJ2-2; D gene ambiguous. The length of the CDR3 is 14 residues. CDR1 and CDR2 from the germline V gene are SGHRS and YFSETQ. The V gene lost 2 bases and the J gene lost 1 base, with 6 bases spanning the gap. The CDR3 region has the DNA TGCGCCAGCAGCTTTTCAGGGAACACCGGGGAGCTGTTTTTT. Translation: CASSFSGNTGELFF.

CDR3 residues: CASSQAGQEINYGYTF. The CDR3 region has the DNA TGCGCCAGCAGTCAGGCGGGACAGGAAATAAACTATGGCTACACCTTC. The rearrangement links TRBV23-1 to TRBJ1-2; 8 bases are a match to TRBD1. TRBV23-1 is identified as an open reading frame with a role that is uncertain. The junction had 8 bases not matched to a gene; V was cut back by 3 bases and J by 2 bases. The CDR3 is 16 amino acids.

The chain employs TRBV28 and TRBJ1-1; 7 bases agree with TRBD1. There are 16 residues in the CDR3. Trimming cost V 5 bases and J 1 base; bases outside gene matches: 10. Per germline, CDR1 MDHEN and CDR2 SYDVKM. CDR3 sequence reads: CASSPLRQGKNTEAFF. CDR3 sequence (DNA): TGTGCCAGCAGTCCCTTGCGACAGGGAAAGAACACTGAAGCTTTCTTT.

This chain uses TRBV6-4 with TRBJ1-4; 9 bases align to TRBD1. The CDR3 is made up of 13 amino acids. J was trimmed by 7 bases and V by 6 bases; bases with no gene match: 3. The germline CDR1 and CDR2 sequences are MRHNA and SNTAGT. The CDR3 protein is CASSQDRGEKLFF. The CDR3 bases are TGTGCCAGCAGCCAGGACAGGGGTGAAAAACTGTTTTTT.

This clone was recorded only once. The chain carries TRBV5-4 and TRBJ1-6; 8 bases agree with TRBD1. Germline trimming cut 4 bases from V and 4 bases from J; bases unmatched to any gene: 7. Germline V gene sequence: CDR1 SGHNT, CDR2 YYREEE (reference sequence). This CDR3 contains 16 residues. As DNA, the CDR3 is TGTGCCAGCAGCGCCGCAGGGGGCCGGTATAATTCACCCCTCCACTTT. It translates to CASSAAGGRYNSPLHF.

The chain carries TRBV10-3 and TRBJ2-5; the D gene is possibly TRBD1 (6 bases). The V and J ends lost 0 bases and 5 bases respectively, with 13 bases between them. CDR1 and CDR2 (germline): ENHRY, SYGVKD. The length of the CDR3 is 15 residues. The DNA for the CDR3 is TGTGCCATCAGTGAGTCACAAGGGGGTCGGGAGACCCAGTACTTC. This translates into CAISESQGGRETQYF.

The chain has TRBV16 and TRBJ2-2, with D uncertain. Trimming shortened V by 1 base and J by 1 base, and 7 bases separated the two germline ends. Per germline, CDR1 KGHSY and CDR2 FQNENV. CDR3 size: 15 residues. Written as DNA, the CDR3 is TGTGCCAGCAGCCAATGGTCAGGGAACACCGGGGAGCTGTTTTTT. Encoded protein: CASSQWSGNTGELFF.

This chain joins TRBV7-9 and TRBJ2-6; D is ambiguous. CDR3 length: 14 amino acids. CDR1 SEHNR and CDR2 FQNEAQ come from the germline V gene (reference sequence). Trimming left V 5 bases short and J 1 base short, with 6 bases between. In nucleotides, the CDR3 is TGTGCCAGCAGCAGCAATTCTGGGGCCAACGTCCTGACTTTC. Protein: CASSSNSGANVLTF.